A selection of T cell receptor beta chains follows, all from one sample in a study of shared T cell receptors in the human thymus. TCRdb's table, derived via immunoSEQ multiplex PCR, lists solely in-frame clones and lacks some. Of about 540,000 clones in the sample, 75% to 80% are singletons; the top ten hold 0.013%. Another study also made use of these data, one on human thymus T cells.

Sequenced material: thymocytes. Source of these receptors: a boy less than two years old with a congenital heart defect. Both conserved end residues are part of each CDR3. The order of the fields is J gene, clone size, V gene, D gene, CDR3 DNA, CDR3 protein. D genes are given only for firm matches. Some rows mark clone size as missing; the rest say once, few, many or name a class of expanded clone.

TRBJ2-1,NA,TRBV7-9,NA,TGTGCCAGCAGCTTAGACGGGAGCTCCTACAATGAGCAGTTCTTC,CASSLDGSSYNEQFF
TRBJ1-4,NA,TRBV10-3,TRBD1,TGTGCCAGGGCCCCGGACAGGGATAGTGAAAAACTGTTTTTT,CARAPDRDSEKLFF
TRBJ2-4,NA,TRBV5-1,NA,TGCGCCAGCAGCGTCGAAAGGGGCGGTGAGGCCAAAAACATTCAGTACTTC,CASSVERGGEAKNIQYF
TRBJ2-4,NA,TRBV4-1,TRBD2,TGCGCCAGCAGCCAATGGACTAGATTCGGCAAAAACATTCAGTACTTC,CASSQWTRFGKNIQYF
TRBJ1-1,NA,TRBV10-3,TRBD1,TGTGCCGCCGCAGGGGGTCAGAACACTGAAGCTTTCTTT,CAAAGGQNTEAFF
TRBJ2-1,NA,TRBV7-2,TRBD2,TGTGCCAGCAGCTTAGGGACTAGCGGGAGCAATGAGCAGTTCTTC,CASSLGTSGSNEQFF
TRBJ2-2,NA,TRBV5-4,TRBD2,TGTGCCAGCAGCCTACTAGCGGGAGGGCCCGCGAACACCGGGGAGCTGTTTTTT,CASSLLAGGPANTGELFF
TRBJ2-1,NA,TRBV10-2,TRBD2,TGCGCCAGCAGTGAGTCGGGACTAGCGGGAGTTCACAATGAGCAGTTCTTC,CASSESGLAGVHNEQFF
TRBJ1-1,NA,TRBV7-3,NA,TGTGCCAGCAGCTTAGGGCCCATGAACACTGAAGCTTTCTTT,CASSLGPMNTEAFF
TRBJ2-1,NA,TRBV9,NA,TGTGCCAGCAGACCCAAGAGCAATGAGCAGTTCTTC,CASRPKSNEQFF
TRBJ2-7,once,TRBV6-4,NA,TGTGCCAGCAGTCCAACCCCCGGGACAAACTACGAGCAGTACTTC,CASSPTPGTNYEQYF
TRBJ2-7,few,TRBV6-1,TRBD2,TGTGCCAGCAGTTCCGGCCGGGGGGTCTACGAGCAGTACTTC,CASSSGRGVYEQYF
TRBJ2-7,NA,TRBV19,NA,TGTGCCAGTAGCTTCCAGGGCTACGAGCAGTACTTC,CASSFQGYEQYF
TRBJ1-3,NA,TRBV7-8,NA,TGTGCCAGCAGCCCACTGATTGGGGCAGGTGGCCGAAACACCATATATTTT,CASSPLIGAGGRNTIYF
TRBJ2-7,NA,TRBV11-2,NA,TGTGCCAGCAGCCCACACCGACAGTGGGGCTACGAGCAGTACTTC,CASSPHRQWGYEQYF
TRBJ2-6,NA,TRBV4-3,TRBD1,TGCGCCAGCAGCCACGATGGGCCGCACAGGGGGATCAGCTCTGGGGCCAACGTCCTGACTTTC,CASSHDGPHRGISSGANVLTF
TRBJ1-3,few,TRBV28,NA,TGTGCCAGCAGTTTTGTAGAAAACACCATATATTTT,CASSFVENTIYF
TRBJ2-1,NA,TRBV15,NA,TGTGCCACCAGCACCGCGGGCTCCTACAATGAGCAGTTCTTC,CATSTAGSYNEQFF
TRBJ2-1,NA,TRBV6-1,NA,TGTGCCATGGGGAGGACTTCCTACAATGAGCAGTTCTTC,CAMGRTSYNEQFF
TRBJ2-1,once,TRBV30,NA,TGTGCCTGGGAAGGGGGTTTCGGCTACAATGAGCAGTTCTTC,CAWEGGFGYNEQFF
TRBJ1-3,once,TRBV28,TRBD1,TGTGCCAGCAGTTTATTAGGGTCCCATCCCGACTTACAGGGGACTGGAAACACCATATATTTT,CASSLLGSHPDLQGTGNTIYF
TRBJ1-5,NA,TRBV28,NA,TGTGCCAGCAGTTTCAGGGTCCTCCAGCCCCAGCATTTT,CASSFRVLQPQHF
TRBJ2-7,NA,TRBV20-1,NA,TGCAGTGCTAGAGATCAATACGAGCAGTACTTC,CSARDQYEQYF
TRBJ2-1,NA,TRBV4-3,TRBD2,TGCGCCAGCAGCCATGCTAGCGGGAGGCACAATGAGCAGTTCTTC,CASSHASGRHNEQFF
TRBJ1-4,NA,TRBV28,NA,TGTGCCAGCAGTAAGGGGGGGGATAAACTGTTTTTT,CASSKGGDKLFF
TRBJ2-5,once,TRBV4-2,TRBD2,TGTGCCAGCAGCCAAGCGGGTTATGGGGCGGGAGAACGCATCGAGACCCAGTACTTC,CASSQAGYGAGERIETQYF
TRBJ1-1,NA,TRBV30,NA,TGTGCCTGGAGTGTACCCACAGTGGGGGGGCCGAGCACTGAAGCTTTCTTT,CAWSVPTVGGPSTEAFF
TRBJ1-4,once,TRBV10-1,NA,TGCGCCAGCAGTGCGGACTCCAGGGAGGCGGATGAAAAACTGTTTTTT,CASSADSREADEKLFF
TRBJ2-3,NA,TRBV9,NA,TGTGCCAGCAGCGTAGAGGGAGTGACAGATACGCAGTATTTT,CASSVEGVTDTQYF
TRBJ2-7,NA,TRBV15,TRBD1,TGTGCCACCAGCACTAGACAGGGGATCAGCGAGCAGTACTTC,CATSTRQGISEQYF
TRBJ2-1,NA,TRBV15,TRBD2,TGTGCCACCAGCACCACAACCCGGGGCGCGGGAACTAGCGGGTCCAATGAGCAGTTCTTC,CATSTTTRGAGTSGSNEQFF
TRBJ2-1,NA,TRBV12-5,NA,TGTGCTAGTGGTTTGAGGGACGGGAGCTCCTACAATGAGCAGTTCTTC,CASGLRDGSSYNEQFF
TRBJ2-1,NA,TRBV13,TRBD2,TGTGCCAGCAGCCTTCAACCGGGACTAGCTTACAATGAGCAGTTCTTC,CASSLQPGLAYNEQFF
TRBJ2-7,once,TRBV27,NA,TGTGCCAGCACCTCTTACAGGGTTCATAGGACCTACGAGCAGTACTTC,CASTSYRVHRTYEQYF
TRBJ1-1,once,TRBV28,NA,TGTGCCAGCAGTTTTCAGGCGGGGGGCTACACTGAAGCTTTCTTT,CASSFQAGGYTEAFF
TRBJ2-7,NA,TRBV18,TRBD1,TGTGCCAGCTCTCCAGAACAGGGGACCTTTTCCTACGAGCAGTACTTC,CASSPEQGTFSYEQYF
TRBJ2-7,NA,TRBV6-5,TRBD1,TGTGCCAGCAGGTGGGGACAGGGGGTCGCCTACGAGCAGTACTTC,CASRWGQGVAYEQYF
TRBJ1-4,NA,TRBV30,NA,TGTGCCTGGAACAGGCTTAATGAAAAACTGTTTTTT,CAWNRLNEKLFF
TRBJ2-7,NA,TRBV28,NA,TGTGCCAGCAGTTTATGGGAGGGGCGGGCTGAAAGTACTTTAATCTCCTACGAGCAGTACTTC,CASSLWEGRAESTLISYEQYF
TRBJ2-5,NA,TRBV7-3,NA,TGTGCCAGCAGCGCAAAGGCCAGGCAAGAGACCCAGTACTTC,CASSAKARQETQYF
TRBJ2-7,NA,TRBV28,NA,TGTGCCAGCAGCCCCCACCCCTACGAGCAGTACTTC,CASSPHPYEQYF
TRBJ2-7,NA,TRBV6-5,TRBD2,TGTGCCAGCAGACCTAGCGGAGCCTCCTACGAGCAGTACTTC,CASRPSGASYEQYF
TRBJ2-5,NA,TRBV9,TRBD1,TGTGCCAGCAGCGTACGAGGGGGCACGGAGACCCAGTACTTC,CASSVRGGTETQYF
TRBJ2-3,NA,TRBV6-1,TRBD1,TGTGCCAGGGGCCCCCGACAGGGCAGCACAGATACGCAGTATTTT,CARGPRQGSTDTQYF
TRBJ2-1,NA,TRBV28,TRBD2,TGTGCCAGCAGTTTCGCGGGAGCGCCGATCTTC,CASSFAGAPIF
TRBJ2-1,once,TRBV14,TRBD2,TGTGCCAGCAGCCAAGGGCTAGCGGGAGGGCCGGGGAATGAGCAGTTCTTC,CASSQGLAGGPGNEQFF
TRBJ2-5,NA,TRBV2,TRBD2,TGTGCCAGCAGTCAGGCTAGCGGGAGGGCCATGGGGGAGACCCAGTACTTC,CASSQASGRAMGETQYF
TRBJ2-3,NA,TRBV4-3,TRBD2,TGCGCCAGCAGCCAAGATACGGCGGGGACTAGCGGGAGAGGGAGGACCACAGATACGCAGTATTTT,CASSQDTAGTSGRGRTTDTQYF
TRBJ1-2,NA,TRBV30,NA,TGTGCCTGGGGACACGCGAATGGCTACACCTTC,CAWGHANGYTF